This TCR beta chain was identified in a study of blood T cell repertoires in COVID-19. Study in general: Whether acute or convalescent, the COVID-19 samples came from the United States, Italy and Spain.

Germline lookup yields CDR1 SEHNR and CDR2 FQNEAQ (reference sequence). CDR3 length: 17 residues. With 2 bases removed from V and 2 bases from J, the gap between germline ends came to 18 bases. Profiling relied on immunoSEQ multiplex PCR, and the TCRdb table lists in-frame clones only, not all of them. The profile covers over 300,000 clones, with around 90% appearing a single time and 4.5% to 7% taken by the ten largest. Study members were between about 18 and 100 years old and lived in fewer than 30 US regions. Categorization into cohorts depended on clinical history that participants reported. Recovery meant two consecutive negative NP/OP PCR tests, professional clearance, or resolved symptoms.

The source material was PBMCs or T cells enriched from blood (not recorded which). The receptor was derived from a woman in her 30s who had recovered from COVID-19. The rearrangement joins TRBV7-9 to TRBJ1-2; a possible D gene is TRBD1 (5 bases). CDR3 sequence: CASSLRPAGRENYGYTF. CDR3 nucleotides: TGTGCCAGCAGCTTACGACCTGCGGGACGCGAAAACTATGGCTACACCTTC.